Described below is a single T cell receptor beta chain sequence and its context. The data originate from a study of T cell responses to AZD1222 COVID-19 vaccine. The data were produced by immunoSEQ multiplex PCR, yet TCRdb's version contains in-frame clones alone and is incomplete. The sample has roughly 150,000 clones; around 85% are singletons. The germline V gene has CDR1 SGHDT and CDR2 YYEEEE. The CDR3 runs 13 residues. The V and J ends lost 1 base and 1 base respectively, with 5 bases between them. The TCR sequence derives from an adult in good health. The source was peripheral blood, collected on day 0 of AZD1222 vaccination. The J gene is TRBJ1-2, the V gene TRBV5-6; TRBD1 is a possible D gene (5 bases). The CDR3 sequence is CASSLRGNYGYTF. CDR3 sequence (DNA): TGTGCCAGCAGCTTGAGGGGTAACTATGGCTACACCTTC.